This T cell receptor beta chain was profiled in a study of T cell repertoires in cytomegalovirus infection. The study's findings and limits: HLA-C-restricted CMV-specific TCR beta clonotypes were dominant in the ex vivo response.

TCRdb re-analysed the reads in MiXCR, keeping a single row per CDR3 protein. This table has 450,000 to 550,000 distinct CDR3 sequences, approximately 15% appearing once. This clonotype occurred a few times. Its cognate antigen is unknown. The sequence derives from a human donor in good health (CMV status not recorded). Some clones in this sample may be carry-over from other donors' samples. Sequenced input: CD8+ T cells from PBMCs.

Here the CDR3 DNA reads TGTGCCAGCAGCGCCGAGGGGGCGCGGACTGAAGCTTTCTTT. Its translation is CASSAEGARTEAFF. V is TRBV7-6 and J is TRBJ1-1; 7 bases line up with TRBD1. Trimming cost V 5 bases and J 5 bases; bases outside gene matches: 8. Germline V CDR1 and CDR2: SGHVS, FNYEAQ. This CDR3 contains 14 residues.